This T cell receptor beta chain derives from a study of cytomegalovirus exposure and HLA in healthy donors. This clone was seen only a few times. The germline CDR1 and CDR2 sequences are MNHNY and SVGAGI (reference sequence). The germline V and J ends were trimmed by 0 bases and 5 bases, with 13 bases remaining between them. This CDR3 is 15 amino acids long. 13 Jbeta primers and 60 Vbeta primers were used for the PCR. Clones were sequenced by immunoSEQ multiplex PCR, and TCRdb holds only the in-frame ones, with some missing. This sample has some 150,000 clones, with about 84% found just once. The specimen was PBMCs. This TCR was sampled from a man aged 50-59 years in good health and CMV-seronegative. The V call is TRBV6-6, the J call TRBJ1-1; no clear D gene. CDR3 residues: CASSYSAGSGTEAFF. CDR3 nucleotide sequence: TGTGCCAGCAGTTACTCGGCGGGGTCGGGGACTGAAGCTTTCTTT.